There are many counts of the clone carrying this T cell receptor (beta chain). Its antigen is currently unknown. This sample was included in a study of T-cell reconstitution after alpha-beta-depleted transplantation in children. Study-wide results and caveats: The authors attributed T-cell counts and diversity one year after transplant mostly to newly produced T cells. After transplant, high TCRbeta diversity at day 60 in some patients arose from surviving recipient T cells and thymic progenitors. There were reportedly several hundred expanded graft clones from which alpha-beta T cells came about two months after transplant.

The CDR3 extends over 17 amino acids. The trim removed 5 bases at V and 1 base at J, leaving 4 bases unmatched. CDR1 is MNHEY, CDR2 SVGAGI, per germline. Preparation of the TCRbeta library was carried out with unique molecular identifiers. TCRdb redid the calling of the PCR reads with MiXCR, one entry per CDR3 protein. The sample has 250,000 to 300,000 distinct CDR3 sequences; 10% are singletons. The chain employs TRBV6-5 and TRBJ2-1; 14 nucleotides line up with TRBD2. The input for sequencing was PBMCs, taken before TCRalphabeta/CD19-depleted stem cell transplant. The receptor was derived from a boy younger than two with acute myeloid leukemia, due to receive a stem cell transplant. The CDR3 is CASSRLAGGGSYNEQFF. The CDR3 coding sequence is TGTGCCAGCAGTAGACTAGCGGGAGGGGGGTCCTACAATGAGCAGTTCTTC.